Listed here is a single T cell receptor (beta chain). The antigen is unknown. The entry originates in a study of beta chain features in type 1 diabetes. Study-level findings and limits: Whether HLA type affects TCRB rearrangement stayed undetermined in the present work. In type 1 diabetes patients, VDJ junctions had fewer insertions; deletions at these junctions were more frequent.

Investigators reverse transcribed all isolated RNA, so they sequenced expressed TCRB transcripts. Read counts averaged roughly 3.5 million for samples of naive, central memory and regulatory T cells. Method: immunoSEQ multiplex PCR; TCRdb's copy keeps in-frame clones and lacks some. Of hundreds of thousands of clones in the sample, 15% to 19% were seen once. Staining for CD45RO/CCR7/CD25/CD127/CD95/CD27 allowed sorting of CD4+ naive, central memory, regulatory and stem cell-like memory cells. What was sequenced was naive CD4+ T cells from blood. The source of this sequence is a man aged 18 to 30 in good health.

CDR3 residues: CASSGWPKGNTIYF. Here the CDR3 DNA reads TGTGCCAGCAGTGGTTGGCCAAAGGGAAACACCATATATTTT. The J gene is TRBJ1-3, the V gene TRBV6-1; no firm D call. Germline values: CDR1 MNHNS, CDR2 SASEGT. This CDR3 contains 14 residues. V shed 4 bases and J shed 4 bases, with 11 bases lying between them.